A selection of T cell receptor beta chains follows, all from one sample in a study of cytotoxic CD8 clonotypes in ibrutinib-treated CLL. The table came from immunoSEQ multiplex PCR; TCRdb's copy has only in-frame clones and leaves some out. The sample records tens of thousands of clones, roughly 60% being singletons. Sequenced here: PBMCs, sampled before ibrutinib treatment. These receptors were taken from a human donor with chronic lymphocytic leukemia. CDR3s include the opening cysteine and the closing phenylalanine or tryptophan. The D gene is left open where the match is weak. Only some rows state a clone size, as once, few, many or a class for expanded clones.

d_call | j_call | clone_size | v_call | cdr3_nt | cdr3_aa
TRBD2 | TRBJ2-7 | - | TRBV2 | TGTGCCAGCAGAAAATTAGCGGGGGGTTCCTACGAGCAGTACTTC | CASRKLAGGSYEQYF
- | TRBJ2-4 | - | TRBV6-6 | TGTGCCTTCCGGGCCCCAGCCAAAAACATTCAGTACTTC | CAFRAPAKNIQYF
- | TRBJ1-1 | few | TRBV30 | TGTGCCTGGACCCATCCAGGGGTCCCGAACACTGAAGCTTTCTTT | CAWTHPGVPNTEAFF
- | TRBJ2-5 | - | TRBV6-4 | TGTGCCAGCAGTGACTCTGCGGGGAGCCAAGAGACCCAGTACTTC | CASSDSAGSQETQYF
TRBD1 | TRBJ2-1 | few | TRBV7-3 | TGTGCCAGCAGCCCGGCGACAGGGTCAAGTTCTGAGCAGTTCTTC | CASSPATGSSSEQFF
- | TRBJ2-3 | few | TRBV9 | TGTGCCAGCAGCCCCCATACAATGGATACGCAGTATTTT | CASSPHTMDTQYF
TRBD2 | TRBJ2-5 | - | TRBV25-1 | TGTGCCAGCAGTGAAGGCCTGCGGGGGGTCGCTATCCCAGGCAACCAGTACTTC | CASSEGLRGVAIPGNQYF
- | TRBJ1-2 | few | TRBV28 | TGTGCCAGCAGATCCCCAGGGGCGGAGGGCTACACCTTC | CASRSPGAEGYTF
- | TRBJ1-5 | few | TRBV27 | TGTGCCAGCGGTAAGGACGGGGGCAATCAGCCCCAGCATTTT | CASGKDGGNQPQHF
- | TRBJ2-5 | once | TRBV15 | TGTGCCACCAGCAAGGTCGGAGAGACCCAGTACTTC | CATSKVGETQYF
- | TRBJ2-1 | - | TRBV15 | TGTGCCACCAGCAGAATCCCAAAAAGCTCCTACAATGAGCAGTTCTTC | CATSRIPKSSYNEQFF
- | TRBJ2-7 | - | TRBV5-1 | TGCGCCAGCAAGGAACAGGGAGGACCCTACGAGCAGTACTTC | CASKEQGGPYEQYF
- | TRBJ2-3 | once | TRBV28 | TGTGCCAGCAGCCTGGGGGCTAGTTGGTATTTT | CASSLGASWYF
TRBD2 | TRBJ2-3 | few | TRBV19 | TGTGCCAGTAGTAAGAGGAGCGGGAGGACAGATACGCAGTATTTT | CASSKRSGRTDTQYF
TRBD2 | TRBJ2-7 | once | TRBV4-2 | TGTGCCAGCAGCCAAGATCGGGGGACTAGATTTTACGAGCAGTACTTC | CASSQDRGTRFYEQYF
TRBD2 | TRBJ2-2 | - | TRBV11-2 | TGTGCCAGCAGCCGACTAGCGGGGGGCGAGAACACCGGGGAGCTGTTTTTT | CASSRLAGGENTGELFF
TRBD1 | TRBJ1-5 | - | TRBV10-2 | TGCGCCAGCAGGGCAGGGGGCTGGGGGCAGCCCCAGCATTTT | CASRAGGWGQPQHF
- | TRBJ1-3 | - | TRBV30 | TGTGCCTGGAGATGGTGGCAGAGAGCTGGAAACACCATATATTTT | CAWRWWQRAGNTIYF
TRBD1 | TRBJ1-1 | - | TRBV7-8 | TGTGCCAGCAGCTTAGCATCGGGACAGGGAGCGGGTTCGGTGACTGAAGCTTTCTTT | CASSLASGQGAGSVTEAFF
- | TRBJ2-5 | - | TRBV5-4 | TGTGCCAGCAGCTCCCCGGGGTCCCTACGGGAGACCCAGTACTTC | CASSSPGSLRETQYF
- | TRBJ2-1 | - | TRBV10-3 | TGTGCCATCAAAGCCTCGGACAATGAGCAGTTCTTC | CAIKASDNEQFF
- | TRBJ2-4 | - | TRBV5-6 | TGTGCCAGCAGCCTGAAAAACATTCAGTACTTC | CASSLKNIQYF
- | TRBJ2-3 | - | TRBV19 | TGTGCCAGTAGTATAGTTGGGGGGCTCACAGATACGCAGTATTTT | CASSIVGGLTDTQYF
- | TRBJ1-2 | few | TRBV7-8 | TGTGCCAGCAGCCACATCGATACCAGGGTAAAGCTTAATGGCTACACCTTC | CASSHIDTRVKLNGYTF
- | TRBJ2-3 | few | TRBV2 | TGTGCCAGCAGGAAGCCGCGACGGACAGATACGCAGTATTTT | CASRKPRRTDTQYF
- | TRBJ1-1 | - | TRBV10-3 | TGTGCCATCAGGATCACTACAGGGAACACTGAAGCTTTCTTT | CAIRITTGNTEAFF
- | TRBJ1-1 | once | TRBV7-3 | TGTGCCAGCAGCGTACAGGGCCACACTGAAGCTTTCTTT | CASSVQGHTEAFF
TRBD2 | TRBJ2-1 | - | TRBV7-3 | TGTGCCAGCAGCTTAGGAGCGGGGGCCCTGGATGAGCAGTTCTTC | CASSLGAGALDEQFF
TRBD1 | TRBJ2-1 | - | TRBV5-1 | TGCGCCAGCAGCCCTGAACAGGGGGCGCGGGATGAGCAGTTCTTC | CASSPEQGARDEQFF
TRBD2 | TRBJ2-5 | - | TRBV11-2 | TGTGCCAGCAGATCCGGACTAGCGGGGGGCCAAGAGACCCAGTACTTC | CASRSGLAGGQETQYF
TRBD1 | TRBJ1-1 | - | TRBV5-8 | TGTGCCAGCAGCTTGGTTCGGACAGGGGGAACTGAAGCTTTCTTT | CASSLVRTGGTEAFF
- | TRBJ1-2 | once | TRBV19 | TGTGCCAGTAGTGACTTCGGACTTGGCGGGAACTATGGCTACACCTTC | CASSDFGLGGNYGYTF
- | TRBJ1-5 | once | TRBV30 | TGTGCCTGGGCGCGGGATAGCAATCAGCCCCAGCATTTT | CAWARDSNQPQHF
TRBD2 | TRBJ2-7 | - | TRBV5-4 | TGTGCCAGCAGCTTGGGGACTAGCGTTTACGAGCAGTACTTC | CASSLGTSVYEQYF
TRBD2 | TRBJ2-7 | - | TRBV5-3 | TGTGCCAGAAGCGGGGCGGGGACTAGCCATCCACCTGGGGAATACGAGCAGTACTTC | CARSGAGTSHPPGEYEQYF
- | TRBJ2-5 | - | TRBV7-9 | TGTGCCAGCAGCTTAGCGTGGGGTATGGAGACCCAGTACTTC | CASSLAWGMETQYF
TRBD1 | TRBJ1-5 | - | TRBV6-5 | TGTGCCAGCAGTCCCACAGGGGGATATCAGCCCCAGCATTTT | CASSPTGGYQPQHF